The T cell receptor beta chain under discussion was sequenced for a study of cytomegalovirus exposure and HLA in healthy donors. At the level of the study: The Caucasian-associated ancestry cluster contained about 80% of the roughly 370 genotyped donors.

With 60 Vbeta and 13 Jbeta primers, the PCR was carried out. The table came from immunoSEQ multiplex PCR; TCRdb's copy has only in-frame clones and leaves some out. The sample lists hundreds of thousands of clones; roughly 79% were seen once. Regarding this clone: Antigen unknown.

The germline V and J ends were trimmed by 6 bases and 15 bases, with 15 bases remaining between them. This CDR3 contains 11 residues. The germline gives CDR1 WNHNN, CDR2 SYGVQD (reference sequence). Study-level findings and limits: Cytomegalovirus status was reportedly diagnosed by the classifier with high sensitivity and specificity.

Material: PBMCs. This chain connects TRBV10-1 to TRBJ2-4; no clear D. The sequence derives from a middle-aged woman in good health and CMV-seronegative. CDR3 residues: CASRTRVPLYF. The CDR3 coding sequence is TGCGCCAGCAGAACCCGCGTCCCCCTGTACTTC.